The 22 T cell receptor beta chains below were found in one sample sequenced in a study of glioma-infiltrating T cells after dendritic cell vaccination. As for time point: after dendritic cell vaccination, including at tumor progression/relapse. Clones were read by immunoSEQ multiplex PCR, and TCRdb kept only the in-frame ones, dropping some. Of fewer than 70,000 clones in the sample, over 75% are singletons; the top ten hold roughly 8.5%. This specimen was blood, taken after dendritic cell vaccination. These receptors were collected from a human donor with glioblastoma.

The CDR3 coding sequence is TGTGCCAGCAGCTTCTCCGGACACCTCAATCAGCCCCAGCATTTT. This gives the protein CASSFSGHLNQPQHF. V is TRBV7-8 and J is TRBJ1-5; maybe TRBD1 (5 bases). Germline V lookup: CDR1 SGHVS, CDR2 FQNEAQ. The CDR3 contains 15 residues. V shed 3 bases and J shed 3 bases, with 12 bases lying between them.

The chain links TRBV7-9 to TRBJ1-2; D is unclear. CDR1 is SEHNR and CDR2 is FQNEAQ in the germline V gene (reference sequence). Trimming took 0 bases from V and 4 from J, leaving 12 bases between them. The CDR3 has 15 residues. CDR3 DNA sequence: TGTGCCAGCAGCTTAGCGGGTCGGGGTGTCTATGGCTACACCTTC. This codes for CASSLAGRGVYGYTF.

DNA of the CDR3: TGTGCCAGCAGCTTGGGGGGACAGGGGAACACCGGGGAGCTGTTTTTT. Encoded protein: CASSLGGQGNTGELFF. This sequence joins TRBV5-6 and TRBJ2-2; 9 bases are a match to TRBD1. Looked up from germline, CDR1 is SGHDT and CDR2 is YYEEEE. The CDR3 has 16 amino acids. With 0 bases clipped from V and 1 base from J, the junction kept 1 base outside the gene matches.

This chain uses TRBV7-9 with TRBJ1-1; D is undetermined. V dropped 4 bases and J dropped 7 bases, with 16 bases sitting between them. The CDR3 is 14 amino acids. The V gene's germline CDR1 is SEHNR and CDR2 FQNEAQ (reference sequence). The CDR3 sequence: CASSSLSPEDEAFF. In nucleotides, the CDR3 is TGTGCCAGCAGCTCTTTATCCCCCGAGGATGAAGCTTTCTTT.

The chain is built from TRBV29-1 and TRBJ2-5; 13 nucleotides line up with TRBD2. The CDR3 sequence is 16 residues long. Germline V lookup: CDR1 SQVTM, CDR2 ANQGSEA. Losses at the gene ends were 5 bases for V and 4 bases for J; bases not matched to a gene: 10. The chain's CDR3 is CSVTIPGLAGSETQYF. CDR3 nucleotides: TGCAGCGTTACAATACCGGGACTAGCGGGATCAGAGACCCAGTACTTC.

This rearrangement joins TRBV9 to TRBJ2-2; D perhaps matches TRBD2 (7 bases). Per the germline V gene, CDR1 is SGDLS and CDR2 is YYNGEE. V lost 4 bases, J lost 2 bases, and 18 bases lay in between. This CDR3 is built from 17 residues. The CDR3 loop is CASSSHWAGANTGELFF. CDR3 in DNA: TGTGCCAGCAGCTCACATTGGGCGGGGGCTAACACCGGGGAGCTGTTTTTT.

The CDR3 loop reads CASSLDSRTGQKNTEAFF. CDR3 DNA sequence: TGTGCCAGCAGCTTAGATTCTCGGACAGGGCAGAAGAACACTGAAGCTTTCTTT. The J gene is TRBJ1-1, the V gene TRBV11-2; 8 positions match TRBD1. The length of the CDR3 is 18 residues. Germline trimming cut 0 bases from V and 1 base from J; bases unmatched to any gene: 10. Germline V gives CDR1 SGHAT, CDR2 FQNNGV.

The chain carries TRBV7-8 and TRBJ2-5; the D gene is possibly TRBD1 (6 bases). Germline V CDR1 and CDR2: SGHVS, FQNEAQ. The ends were cut back, 5 bases at V and 1 base at J, with 17 bases in the middle. CDR3 length: 16 amino acids. DNA of the CDR3: TGTGCCAGCAGCCTGGGGGCGGGCGTTTTCCAAGAGACCCAGTACTTC. This sequence encodes CASSLGAGVFQETQYF.

The chain links TRBV5-1 to TRBJ2-3; TRBD2 matches at 14 bases. V lost 0 bases and J lost 2; bases outside the gene matches: 8. The CDR3 spans 19 residues. Germline V gene sequence: CDR1 SGHRS, CDR2 YFSETQ. The CDR3 nucleotides are TGCGCCAGCAGCTTGGCCCGGGGACTAGCGGGGGAAGTCACAGATACGCAGTATTTT. Amino acid sequence: CASSLARGLAGEVTDTQYF.

This chain links TRBV6-5 with TRBJ1-2; possible D gene TRBD1, 5 bases. There are 15 residues in the CDR3. Germline V lookup: CDR1 MNHEY, CDR2 SVGAGI. V was cut by 6 bases and J by 4 bases, with 18 bases left in between. The CDR3 region has the DNA TGTGCCAGCAGACCTGGGGGGGGATTGAGCTATGGCTACACCTTC. Its translation: CASRPGGGLSYGYTF.

The chain is built from TRBV6-1 and TRBJ1-4, with 7 positions matching TRBD1. This CDR3 contains 16 residues. Trimming removed 0 bases from V and 8 bases from J; junction bases left unmatched: 9. Germline V gene lookup returns CDR1 MNHNS and CDR2 SASEGT. Here the CDR3 DNA reads TGTGCCAGCAGTGAAGCAACCAGGGGGTGGGGCGAAAAACTGTTTTTT. Its protein product is CASSEATRGWGEKLFF.

The chain links TRBV4-3 to TRBJ1-2; 7 bases align to TRBD1. This CDR3 is built from 16 residues. J gave up 6 bases and V 0 bases, and 10 bases lay outside the gene matches. Germline CDR1 and CDR2: LGHNA and YSLEER. The CDR3 region has the DNA TGCGCCAGCAGCCAAGATGGTTACAGGGGTAAGGATGGCTACACCTTC. It encodes CASSQDGYRGKDGYTF.

This sequence joins TRBV27 and TRBJ1-1; 7 bases map to TRBD1. Germline-derived CDR1 and CDR2 are MNHEY and SMNVEV (reference sequence). J gave up 6 bases and V 0 bases, and 1 base lay outside the gene matches. The CDR3 is made up of 13 amino acids. The CDR3 nucleotides read TGTGCCAGCAGTTTATCGCAGGGGGCTGAAGCTTTCTTT. Its translation: CASSLSQGAEAFF.

This clone occurred a few times. The V and J genes are TRBV5-1 and TRBJ2-2; 7 positions match TRBD1. The CDR3 loop spans 15 amino acids. Germline V gene data show CDR1 as SGHRS and CDR2 as YFSETQ. V gave up 3 bases and J gave up 7 bases; unmatched junction bases: 9. In DNA, the CDR3 is TGCGCCAGCAGCTCCGAGGGGGCGCACGTCGGGGAGCTGTTTTTT. It translates to CASSSEGAHVGELFF.

The chain joins TRBV11-2 to TRBJ2-1, with 11 bases identical to TRBD1. The CDR3 runs to 14 residues. Trimming cost V 5 bases and J 9 bases; bases outside gene matches: 6. Germline lookup yields CDR1 SGHAT and CDR2 FQNNGV. The DNA of the CDR3 is TGTGCCAGCAGCGCCGGACAGGGGGCCGCTGAGCAGTTCTTC. Protein: CASSAGQGAAEQFF. Full variable domain (remainder filled in from reference TRBV11-2 and TRBJ2-1): EAGVAQSPRYKIIEKRQSVAFWCNPISGHATLYWYQQILGQGPKLLIQFQNNGVVDDSQLPKDRFSAERLKGVDSTLKIQPAKLEDSAVYLCASSAGQGAAEQFFGPGTRLTVL.

The chain uses TRBV15 and TRBJ1-4; D remains ambiguous. The V end lost 1 base, the J end lost 8 bases, and 8 bases lay between the germline ends. There are 13 residues in the CDR3. Germline V gene sequence: CDR1 LNHNV, CDR2 YYDKDF (reference sequence). The CDR3, as DNA: TGTGCCACCAGCAGAGGATCGGGGGAAAAACTGTTTTTT. Translation: CATSRGSGEKLFF.

The chain carries TRBV11-2 and TRBJ1-6, with no clear D. Trimming stripped 8 bases from V and 0 bases from J, with 17 bases between. The CDR3 covers 17 residues. The germline V gene encodes CDR1 SGHAT and CDR2 FQNNGV. CDR3 nucleotides: TGTGCCAGCGCTACAACTAGGGAATTCTCCTATAATTCACCCCTCCACTTT. As protein: CASATTREFSYNSPLHF.

The chain employs TRBV5-1 and TRBJ2-1; TRBD2 matches 9 bases. Unmatched junction bases numbered 6, after V lost 4 bases and J lost 4 bases. Germline assignment: CDR1 SGHRS and CDR2 YFSETQ. The CDR3 runs 15 residues. Here the CDR3 DNA reads TGCGCCAGCAGCACCGCGGGGGGGCTTTACAATGAGCAGTTCTTC. Translating it yields CASSTAGGLYNEQFF.

The genes are TRBV19 and TRBJ2-2; 8 positions agree with TRBD1. Germline lookup yields CDR1 LNHDA and CDR2 SQIVND (reference sequence). CDR3 length: 17 amino acids. The trim removed 2 bases at V and 7 bases at J, leaving 12 bases unmatched. CDR3 protein: CASSIPYLQGASGELFF. CDR3 nucleotides: TGTGCCAGTAGTATACCCTATCTCCAGGGGGCCAGCGGGGAGCTGTTTTTT.

This chain links TRBV27 with TRBJ2-7; D call uncertain. V was pared by 3 bases and J by 0 bases, with 6 bases between. Per germline, CDR1 MNHEY and CDR2 SMNVEV (reference sequence). The CDR3 is 13 residues long. The CDR3 DNA reads as TGTGCCAGCAGTTTGGCAGACTCCTACGAGCAGTACTTC. It encodes CASSLADSYEQYF.

The rearrangement joins TRBV25-1 to TRBJ2-7; D gene uncertain. Trimming pared 7 bases from V and 4 bases from J, leaving 11 bases between. Looked up from germline, CDR1 is MGHDK and CDR2 is SYGVNS. The CDR3 is 12 amino acids. The chain's CDR3 is CASNSGPYEQYF. In DNA form, the CDR3 reads TGTGCCAGCAATTCAGGCCCATACGAGCAGTACTTC.

This chain joins TRBV27 and TRBJ2-2; 8 bases match TRBD2. This CDR3 comprises 15 residues. In germline, CDR1 is MNHEY, CDR2 SMNVEV (reference sequence). V lost 6 bases to trimming and J lost 5 bases; unmatched junction nucleotides: 8. The CDR3 loop reads CASRPGLGSTGELFF. CDR3 nucleotides: TGTGCCAGCAGGCCGGGACTAGGTAGTACCGGGGAGCTGTTTTTT.